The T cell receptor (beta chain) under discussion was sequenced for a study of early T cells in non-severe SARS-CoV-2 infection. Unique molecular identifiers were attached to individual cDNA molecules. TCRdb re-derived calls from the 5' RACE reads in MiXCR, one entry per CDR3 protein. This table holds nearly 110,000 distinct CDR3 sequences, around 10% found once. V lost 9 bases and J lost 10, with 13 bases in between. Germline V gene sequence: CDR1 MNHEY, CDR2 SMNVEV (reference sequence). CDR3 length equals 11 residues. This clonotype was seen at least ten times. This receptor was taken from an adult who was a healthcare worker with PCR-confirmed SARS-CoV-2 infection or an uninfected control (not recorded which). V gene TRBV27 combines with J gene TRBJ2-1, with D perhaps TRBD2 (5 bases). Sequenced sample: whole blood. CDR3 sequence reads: CASEDSQEQFF. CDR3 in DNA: TGTGCCAGTGAGGACTCACAGGAGCAGTTCTTC.